One sample yielded the 29 T cell receptor beta chains listed below, sequenced in a study of cytomegalovirus exposure and HLA in healthy donors. Both 60 Vbeta primers and 13 Jbeta primers went into the PCR. Data came from immunoSEQ multiplex PCR; TCRdb stores just in-frame clones and leaves some out. Its clone listing holds roughly 100,000 clones. The source material was PBMCs. These TCRs come from a middle-aged man in good health and CMV-seropositive.

In DNA form, the CDR3 reads TGTGCCAGTAGCCGTCCGGGACAGCCCGCCTACGAGCAGTACTTC. It yields the protein CASSRPGQPAYEQYF. The chain joins TRBV19 to TRBJ2-7, with 7 positions matching TRBD1. Per germline, CDR1 LNHDA and CDR2 SQIVND (reference sequence). The V gene end was trimmed by 6 bases and the J gene end by 2 bases; junction bases not matched to a gene: 10. The CDR3 runs 15 residues.

V is TRBV2 and J is TRBJ2-3, with 7 bases matching TRBD1. The V gene's germline CDR1 is SNHLY and CDR2 FYNNEI. The CDR3 is 15 amino acids. The J segment lost 3 bases and the V segment lost 6 bases, leaving 9 bases of the junction unmatched. The CDR3 loop is CASRRQGWSTDTQYF. For the CDR3, the DNA is TGTGCCAGCAGACGACAGGGATGGTCTACAGATACGCAGTATTTT.

This chain joins TRBV14 and TRBJ1-1; D ambiguous. Germline assignment: CDR1 SGHDN and CDR2 FVKESK. The ends were cut back, 3 bases at V and 4 bases at J, with 24 bases in the middle. This CDR3 has 18 amino acids. CDR3 sequence (DNA): TGTGCCAGCAGCCACGCAGCGGACGTGGTCGTTTCAGCCACTGAAGCTTTCTTT. It translates to CASSHAADVVVSATEAFF.

The chain employs TRBV9 and TRBJ1-2; 7 nucleotides agree with TRBD1. Per the germline V gene, CDR1 is SGDLS and CDR2 is YYNGEE. J lost 1 base, V lost 3 bases, and 15 bases had no gene match. The length of the CDR3 is 18 residues. The CDR3 protein is CASSAILGAGTVNYGYTF. The CDR3 DNA is TGTGCCAGCAGCGCGATATTGGGAGCCGGGACAGTTAACTATGGCTACACCTTC.

V and J are TRBV7-3 and TRBJ2-3; maybe TRBD2 (6 bases). The V gene lost 4 bases and the J gene lost 2 bases, with 10 bases spanning the gap. Germline V gene data show CDR1 as SGHTA and CDR2 as FQGTGA. There are 14 residues in the CDR3. CDR3 in amino acids: CASSSRDFTDTQYF. The DNA of the CDR3 is TGTGCCAGCAGCTCCCGGGACTTCACAGATACGCAGTATTTT.

The rearrangement uses TRBV7-8 and TRBJ1-2, with TRBD1 identical over 8 bases. V shed 1 base and J 9 bases; nucleotides not matched to a gene: 4. The CDR3 is 13 residues long. Germline V lookup: CDR1 SGHVS, CDR2 FQNEAQ. The CDR3 spells CASSLGTGRSYTF. Here the CDR3 DNA reads TGTGCCAGCAGCTTAGGGACAGGGAGAAGCTACACCTTC.

The V gene is TRBV30, the J gene TRBJ2-5; D perhaps matches TRBD2 (6 bases). V shed 2 bases and J shed 2 bases, with 12 bases lying between them. Germline V gene sequence: CDR1 GTSNPN, CDR2 SVGIG (reference sequence). The CDR3 runs to 14 residues. The CDR3 DNA reads TGTGCCTGGAGTCTCTGGAGGGCTCAAGAGACCCAGTACTTC. As protein: CAWSLWRAQETQYF.

V gene TRBV20-1 combines with J gene TRBJ1-1; D ambiguous. Germline loops: CDR1 DFQATT, CDR2 SNEGSKA (reference sequence). The CDR3 is made up of 11 amino acids. The V and J ends lost 4 bases and 7 bases respectively, with 10 bases between them. The CDR3: CSAKFGDEAFF. For the CDR3, the DNA is TGCAGTGCTAAATTTGGAGATGAAGCTTTCTTT.

J is TRBJ2-7 and V is TRBV30, with D uncertain. Trimming removed 6 bases at V and 3 bases at J, with 15 bases between. Germline CDR1 and CDR2: GTSNPN and SVGIG (reference sequence). CDR3 size: 13 residues. This chain's CDR3 is CACQVIPYYEQYF. CDR3 in DNA: TGTGCCTGCCAGGTCATCCCCTACTACGAGCAGTACTTC.

Notes on this clone: Sequence at one end of the junction differs from germline and may be a read error. V and J are TRBV14 and TRBJ2-2, with 7 bases identical to TRBD1. Looked up from germline, CDR1 is SGHDN and CDR2 is FVKESK. The CDR3 has 17 amino acids. The CDR3 sequence: CANSQGLRGLVTGELFF. The DNA of the CDR3 is TGTGCCAACAGCCAAGGGCTAAGGGGGCTCGTCACCGGGGAGCTGTTTTTT.

The chain has TRBV2 and TRBJ1-2, with 7 bases matching TRBD1. The CDR3 has 12 amino acids. Trimming removed 7 bases from V and 9 bases from J; junction bases left unmatched: 8. Germline values: CDR1 SNHLY, CDR2 FYNNEI. The CDR3 region is CASTFDRDSYTF. Written as DNA, the CDR3 is TGTGCCAGCACTTTCGACAGGGATAGCTACACCTTC.

Concerning this clone itself: The sample carries other DNA sequences with the same CDR3. This sequence joins TRBV4-1 and TRBJ2-2, with D possibly TRBD2 on 5 matching bases. Germline V gene sequence: CDR1 MGHRA, CDR2 YSYEKL. V shed 3 bases and J shed 1 base, with 9 bases lying between them. There are 15 residues in the CDR3. The DNA for the CDR3 is TGCGCCAGCAGCCAGGTAGCGCTGAACACCGGGGAGCTGTTTTTT. Its translation: CASSQVALNTGELFF.

The V call is TRBV4-3, the J call TRBJ1-1, with D perhaps TRBD1 (6 bases). Germline assignment: CDR1 LGHNA and CDR2 YSLEER. The ends were cut back, 1 base at V and 1 base at J, with 7 bases in the middle. The CDR3 is 14 amino acids. The CDR3 DNA reads TGCGCCAGCAGCCAAGGGGGGCGGAACACTGAAGCTTTCTTT. Its protein is CASSQGGRNTEAFF.

The chain recombines TRBV11-2 with TRBJ1-2; D is ambiguous. V was shortened by 5 bases and J by 6 bases, with 16 bases between the two germline ends. The germline gives CDR1 SGHAT, CDR2 FQNNGV. The CDR3 length is 14 residues. The CDR3 DNA reads as TGTGCCAGCAGCCCCTGGGCCCCGGAAGATGGCTACACCTTC. It specifies CASSPWAPEDGYTF.

This chain connects TRBV30 to TRBJ2-7; weak D call: TRBD1 (5 bases). Germline V gives CDR1 GTSNPN, CDR2 SVGIG (reference sequence). The CDR3 contains 13 residues. Trimming cost V 1 base and J 1 base, with 8 bases left between them. The CDR3 region has the DNA TGTGCCTGGAGTGCCCAGGGTTCCTACGAGCAGTACGTC. Protein product: CAWSAQGSYEQYV.

The rearrangement uses TRBV11-3 and TRBJ2-5; the D gene is possibly TRBD2 (6 bases). There are 13 residues in the CDR3. The germline V and J ends were trimmed by 4 bases and 5 bases, with 11 bases remaining between them. CDR1 SGHNT and CDR2 YENEEA come from the germline V gene. Written as DNA, the CDR3 is TGTGCCAGCAGCTCCACCCGGGGGGAGACCCAGTACTTC. This gives the protein CASSSTRGETQYF. The variable domain in full, completed from reference TRBV11-3 and TRBJ2-5, reads EAGVVQSPRYKIIEKKQPVAFWCNPISGHNTLYWYLQNLGQGPELLIRYENEEAVDDSQLPKDRFSAERLKGVDSTLKIQPAELGDSAVYLCASSSTRGETQYFGPGTRLLVL.

The chain employs TRBV30 and TRBJ2-2; no reliable D call. There are 14 residues in the CDR3. V was trimmed by 0 bases and J by 7 bases, leaving 12 bases between them. CDR1 and CDR2 from the germline V gene are GTSNPN and SVGIG (reference sequence). CDR3 DNA: TGTGCCTGGAGTGTGGTAATAGCCGTCGGGGAGCTGTTTTTT. The encoded protein is CAWSVVIAVGELFF.

The chain recombines TRBV5-3 with TRBJ2-2, with D perhaps matching TRBD1 (6 bases). TRBV5-3 is reported as an ORF; its role is uncertain. The V end lost 1 base, the J end lost 1 base, and 8 bases lay between the germline ends. The CDR3 sequence is 15 residues long. DNA for the CDR3: TGTGCCAGAAGCTTGAGACAGGTGAACACCGGGGAGCTGTTTTTT. Residues: CARSLRQVNTGELFF.

The rearrangement links TRBV5-6 to TRBJ2-7, with 7 bases aligning to TRBD1. V shed 2 bases, J shed 1 base, and the junction held 6 bases outside the gene matches. CDR1 is SGHDT, CDR2 YYEEEE, per germline. This CDR3 contains 15 residues. CDR3: CASSLQGSDSYEQYF. DNA for the CDR3: TGTGCCAGCAGCTTACAGGGGAGTGATTCCTACGAGCAGTACTTC.

The V and J genes are TRBV11-2 and TRBJ1-2; D is perhaps TRBD1 (6 bases). CDR1 is SGHAT, CDR2 FQNNGV, per germline. CDR3 size: 14 residues. The V gene lost 6 bases and the J gene lost 8 bases, with 19 bases spanning the gap. The CDR3 is CASSLNRAVSGYTF. The CDR3 DNA is TGTGCCAGCAGTCTAAACAGGGCCGTTAGCGGCTACACCTTC. Together with reference TRBV11-2 and TRBJ1-2, the CDR3 gives the full variable domain: EAGVAQSPRYKIIEKRQSVAFWCNPISGHATLYWYQQILGQGPKLLIQFQNNGVVDDSQLPKDRFSAERLKGVDSTLKIQPAKLEDSAVYLCASSLNRAVSGYTFGSGTRLTVV.

This chain joins TRBV20-1 and TRBJ2-7; D unresolved. The germline V gene encodes CDR1 DFQATT and CDR2 SNEGSKA (reference sequence). The CDR3 extends over 11 amino acids. Trimming left V 1 base short and J 3 bases short, with 4 bases between. Written as DNA, the CDR3 is TGCAGTGCTAGAGGGGACTACGAGCAGTACGTC. Its protein product is CSARGDYEQYV.

Remarks on this clone: Its ends do not fully match the called genes, so a read error is possible. The genes are TRBV19 and TRBJ2-1, with 7 nucleotides matching TRBD1. The CDR3 sequence is 16 residues long. In germline, CDR1 is LNHDA, CDR2 SQIVND (reference sequence). The CDR3 region is CASREMRGRSDNEQFF. In nucleotides, the CDR3 is TGTGCCAGTAGGGAGATGAGGGGGCGCTCCGACAATGAGCAGTTCTTC.

The V gene is TRBV29-1, the J gene TRBJ2-2, with 12 nucleotides matching TRBD1. Germline values: CDR1 SQVTM, CDR2 ANQGSEA. After removal of 6 bases from V and 2 bases from J, the junction contained 10 bases not matched to a gene. CDR3 length: 17 residues. CDR3 in DNA: TGCAGCGTCCCCGGGACAGGGGGCCATACTAACACCGGGGAGCTGTTTTTT. It is translated as CSVPGTGGHTNTGELFF.

The gene calls are TRBV4-2 and TRBJ1-5; the D is unclear. The CDR3 loop spans 16 amino acids. From germline, CDR1 is LGHNA and CDR2 YNFKEQ. The V end was cut by 0 bases, the J end by 0 bases, with 9 bases between. CDR3 coding DNA: TGTGCCAGCAGCCAAGAGGCGGGGTTTAGCAATCAGCCCCAGCATTTT. As protein: CASSQEAGFSNQPQHF.

The chain carries TRBV30 and TRBJ2-7, with 12 bases lining up with TRBD2. This CDR3 is 12 amino acids long. V gave up 4 bases and J gave up 9 bases; unmatched junction bases: 4. The V gene's germline CDR1 is GTSNPN and CDR2 SVGIG (reference sequence). The CDR3 reads CAWTSTSGRQYF. The CDR3 nucleotides are TGTGCCTGGACCTCGACTAGCGGGAGGCAGTACTTC.

The chain employs TRBV4-1 and TRBJ2-5; TRBD1 might be the D (5 bases). The CDR3 covers 15 residues. Germline V gene lookup returns CDR1 MGHRA and CDR2 YSYEKL. The V gene lost 0 bases and the J gene lost 5 bases, with 13 bases spanning the gap. The CDR3 bases are TGCGCCAGCAGCCAAGATTGGGCAGGGCGGGAGACCCAGTACTTC. Translated, it gives CASSQDWAGRETQYF.

The chain carries TRBV7-9 and TRBJ2-1; 11 bases line up with TRBD2. J gave up 6 bases and V 4 bases, and 11 bases lay outside the gene matches. Germline V gene data show CDR1 as SEHNR and CDR2 as FQNEAQ (reference sequence). This CDR3 is built from 17 residues. In DNA, the CDR3 is TGTGCCAGCAGCTCCCCGGCTAGCGGGAGGCAGGGCAATGAGCAGTTCTTC. Protein: CASSSPASGRQGNEQFF.

This rearrangement joins TRBV2 to TRBJ1-2; TRBD1 agrees at 7 bases. V dropped 5 bases and J dropped 2; count of bases not matched to a gene: 5. Germline lookup yields CDR1 SNHLY and CDR2 FYNNEI. This CDR3 has 14 amino acids. CDR3 residues: CASSWDSSNYGYTF. CDR3 in DNA: TGTGCCAGCAGTTGGGACAGCTCAAACTATGGCTACACCTTC.

As regards this clone: In the same sample, other DNA sequences code for this CDR3. The chain joins TRBV30 to TRBJ2-7; no firm D call. CDR1 and CDR2 (germline): GTSNPN, SVGIG (reference sequence). V lost 2 bases, J lost 0 bases, and 5 bases lay in between. The CDR3 totals 12 residues. The CDR3 nucleotides read TGTGCCTGGAGTCTGAGCTCCTACGAGCAGTACTTC. Translating gives CAWSLSSYEQYF.